The next 7 T cell receptor beta chains were all read from a single sample in a study of technical replicates of blood from a few donors. TCRdb's copy holds only in-frame clones and misses some; the assay was immunoSEQ multiplex PCR. The sample includes about 76,000 clones, 94% seen only once; the top ten take 0.39%. Sequenced: T cells isolated from PBMCs. These receptors were obtained from a human donor in good health.

The chain has TRBV19 and TRBJ2-3; D is perhaps TRBD2 (5 bases). The germline CDR1 and CDR2 sequences are LNHDA and SQIVND (reference sequence). The V and J ends lost 5 bases and 2 bases respectively, with 8 bases between them. This CDR3 has 13 residues. CDR3 sequence reads: CASSREYTDTQYF. As DNA, the CDR3 is TGTGCCAGTAGTCGGGAATACACAGATACGCAGTATTTT.

This rearrangement joins TRBV6-5 to TRBJ1-2; weak D call: TRBD1 (6 bases). Trimming took off 2 bases at V and 6 bases at J, with 16 bases between the two ends. This CDR3 is 15 amino acids long. Per germline, CDR1 MNHEY and CDR2 SVGAGI. As DNA, the CDR3 is TGTGCCAGCAGTTACAGGGGACGAGCAGGGGATGGCTACACCTTC. This encodes CASSYRGRAGDGYTF.

The chain recombines TRBV30 with TRBJ1-2; 9 bases are shared with TRBD1. This CDR3 has 15 residues. After removal of 2 bases from V and 8 bases from J, the junction contained 12 bases not matched to a gene. Germline V CDR1 and CDR2: GTSNPN, SVGIG (reference sequence). The CDR3 bases are TGTGCCTGGAGTTTAGGCACAGGGGGCGCCGGGGGCTACACCTTC. Its protein is CAWSLGTGGAGGYTF. Variable domain in full (rest from reference TRBV30 and TRBJ1-2): SQTIHQWPATLVQPVGSPLSLECTVEGTSNPNLYWYRQAAGRGLQLLFYSVGIGQISSEVPQNLSASRPQDRQFILSSKKLLLSDSGFYLCAWSLGTGGAGGYTFGSGTRLTVV.

The chain joins TRBV7-9 to TRBJ2-5; TRBD1 matches at 9 bases. This CDR3 spans 14 amino acids. Germline CDR1 SEHNR, CDR2 FQNEAQ (reference sequence). J gave up 3 bases and V 5 bases, and 4 bases lay outside the gene matches. This CDR3 is CASSPRDREETQYF. The CDR3 DNA reads TGTGCCAGCAGCCCCCGGGACAGGGAAGAGACCCAGTACTTC.

The chain combines TRBV6-5 with TRBJ2-7; D is perhaps TRBD2 (6 bases). Germline lookup yields CDR1 MNHEY and CDR2 SVGAGI. V dropped 6 bases and J dropped 2 bases, with 17 bases sitting between them. This CDR3 is built from 15 residues. This chain's CDR3 is CASRTSGTATYEQYF. The CDR3 nucleotides are TGTGCCAGCAGGACTTCAGGGACTGCGACCTACGAGCAGTACTTC.

The chain carries TRBV27 and TRBJ2-1, with TRBD1 as a possible D gene (6 bases). The V gene lost 5 bases and the J gene lost 0 bases, with 14 bases spanning the gap. This CDR3 contains 16 residues. Germline V gene lookup returns CDR1 MNHEY and CDR2 SMNVEV (reference sequence). The CDR3 DNA reads TGTGCCAGCAGTCCAGATCAGGGGACCTCCTACAATGAGCAGTTCTTC. This sequence encodes CASSPDQGTSYNEQFF.

This chain connects TRBV30 to TRBJ2-1; a possible D gene is TRBD2 (5 bases). V gave up 0 bases and J gave up 10 bases, with 10 bases separating them. The germline V gene has CDR1 GTSNPN and CDR2 SVGIG (reference sequence). This CDR3 comprises 12 residues. The CDR3 loop is CAWSVLEREQFF. DNA for the CDR3: TGTGCCTGGAGTGTACTGGAGCGGGAGCAGTTCTTC.